Presented here are 2 T cell receptor beta chains from one specimen sequenced in a study of cytotoxic CD8 clonotypes in ibrutinib-treated CLL. Profiled with immunoSEQ multiplex PCR; TCRdb holds only in-frame clones, not every one. The data show some 170,000 clones, about 88% seen once. The sample was PBMCs, taken at disease progression, from a patient treated with ibrutinib. The receptors come from a human donor with chronic lymphocytic leukemia.

This clone was seen a handful of times. J is TRBJ1-4 and V is TRBV18, with D perhaps TRBD1 (5 bases). This CDR3 is built from 15 residues. Germline V CDR1 and CDR2: KGHSH, LQKENI. Trimming stripped 3 bases from V and 8 bases from J, with 16 bases between. CDR3 sequence: CASSPKQGPGEKLFF. CDR3 DNA: TGTGCCAGCTCACCGAAGCAGGGTCCCGGGGAAAAACTGTTTTTT.

The chain carries TRBV18 and TRBJ2-2; D is unclear. The CDR3 is made up of 16 amino acids. Trimming took 3 bases from V and 4 from J, leaving 15 bases between them. Per germline, CDR1 KGHSH and CDR2 LQKENI. The CDR3 here is CASSPYRWLGTGELFF. The CDR3 DNA reads as TGTGCCAGCTCACCTTACCGGTGGTTGGGCACCGGGGAGCTGTTTTTT.